This TCR beta chain was found in a study of Ad26.COV2.S vaccination and SARS-CoV-2 variants (dated by TCRdb to about 2021). Study-level background: Donors in the vaccine arm were drawn from COV1001, a phase I-IIa trial of Ad26.COV2.S in healthy adults that was multicentre, randomized, double-blind and placebo-controlled. The TCR-sequenced set comprised about 32 samples: about 19 Ad26.COV2.S vaccine recipients, 5 placebo recipients and 8 SARS-CoV-2 convalescent individuals. Participants in the trial were split at random into five groups of five each, receiving low-dose or high-dose Ad26.COV2.S once or twice, or else placebo on both occasions. Ad26.COV2.S was administered intramuscularly at a dose of 5x10^10 or 1x10^11 viral particles, either as one shot or as two shots given 56 days apart. The specificity and breadth of SARS-CoV-2-reactive T cell receptors after Ad26.COV2.S vaccination were assessed by TCRbeta repertoire sequencing. Throughout the experiments and outcome assessment, investigators stayed blinded to trial group allocation. Points the paper makes about the study in general: Comparable non-spike TCR breadth was observed between vaccine and placebo recipients, consistent with only spike being contained in the vaccine. The authors noted that total T cell responses may have been underestimated by the TCR breadth and depth analyses. After vaccination, substantial breadth of spike-specific CD8+ and CD4+ T cell responses was reported. Compared with placebo recipients, Ad26.COV2.S recipients showed higher spike-specific TCR breadth (P = 0.0014). Comparing responses between vaccine doses or regimens was not something the study was powered to do.

This clone appeared once. The target of this receptor is not known. One junction end does not reproduce the germline sequence, and a read error may be involved. The treatment or condition label corresponds to: some 20 received Ad26.COV2.S at low or high dose, single or two shots; about 5 received placebo; per-sample allocation not given. For vaccine and placebo recipients, the sequenced repertoires came from samples collected on day 63 after the first injection. Between 29 July and 7 August 2020, Cohort 1b enrolled 20 to 30 adults aged 18-55 years at one site in Boston, USA. As a vaccine, Ad26.COV2.S was a replication-incompetent adenovirus type 26 vector that expressed a prefusion-stabilized SARS-CoV-2 spike protein derived from the original Wuhan strain. The germline V gene supplies CDR1 SGHVS and CDR2 FNYEAQ. The CDR3 has 14 amino acids, counting the end cysteine and phenylalanine. This entry keeps only the CDR3 DNA: 42 bases, framed from base 1.

The immunoSEQ Assay was the method used to sequence TCRbeta CDR3 regions. After extraction, genomic DNA underwent amplification by bias-controlled multiplex PCR, followed by high-throughput sequencing. From the authors' description of their analysis: To quantify the absolute abundance of every unique TCRbeta CDR3 region, sequences were collapsed and filtered. T cell fraction was estimated by normalizing TCRbeta template counts to usable DNA, with usable DNA measured through amplification of reference genes found in all nucleated cells. Repertoire TCRs were annotated as SARS-CoV-2-specific when V gene, CDR3 amino acid sequence and J gene were exactly matched to a known reactive TCR set. MIRA supplied the reference SARS-CoV-2 TCR set, which was filtered for enrichment in COVID-19-positive ImmuneCODE repertoires so that public or cross-reactive TCRs were removed. Drawing on the MIRA antigens, annotated TCRs were analysed further at the level of specific ORF or position within ORF. Breadth was defined as annotated unique rearrangements over total unique productive rearrangements; depth was the summed frequency of those rearrangements. TCR breadth was compared between groups using two-sided Wilcoxon rank-sum tests. In TCRdb, the immuneACCESS table is reduced to in-frame sequences with V and J assigned. These tables do not hold every clone; where another copy was compared, an unresolved V gene accounts for under half, and the others remain unexplained. V and J calls and clone size are those listed in that table; D and trimming were worked out from the DNA. For this sample the table gives about 350,000 clones, of which 75% to 90% were detected only once. The top ten clonotypes cover 9.5% to 12% of the sample.

The sample consisted of peripheral blood, taken in a trial of Ad26.COV2.S vaccine versus placebo. This sequence originates from a person between 18 and 59 years old who received the Ad26.COV2.S COVID-19 vaccine or a placebo. This receptor chain uses TRBV7-6 and TRBJ1-6, with 7 central nucleotides matching TRBD1. The DNA sequence is given as TGTGCCAGCAGCTGGGGGACAGATAATTCGCCCCTCCACTTT. This translates into CASSWGTDNSPLHF. The full variable domain, with segments outside the CDR3 supplied by the reference TRBV7-6 and TRBJ1-6 proteins, appears as GAGVSQSPRYKVTKRGQDVALRCDPISGHVSLYWYRQALGQGPEFLTYFNYEAQQDKSGLPNDRFSAERPEGSISTLTIQRTEQRDSAMYRCASSWGTDNSPLHFGNGTRLTVT.